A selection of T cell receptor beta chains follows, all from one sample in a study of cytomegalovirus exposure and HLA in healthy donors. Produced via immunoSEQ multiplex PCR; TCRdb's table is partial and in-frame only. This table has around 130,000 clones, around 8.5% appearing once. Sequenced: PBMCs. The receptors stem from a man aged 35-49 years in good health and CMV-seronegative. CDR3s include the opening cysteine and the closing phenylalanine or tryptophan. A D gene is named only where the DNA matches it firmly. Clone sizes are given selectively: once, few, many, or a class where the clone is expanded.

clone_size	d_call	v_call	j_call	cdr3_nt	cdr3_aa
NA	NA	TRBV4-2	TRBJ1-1	TGTGCCAGCAGCCAAGTTAGGGAGGGCGGTGAAGCTTTCTTT	CASSQVREGGEAFF
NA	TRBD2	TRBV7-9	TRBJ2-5	TGTGCCAGCAGCGATAGCGGGGGGCAAGAGACCCAGTACTTC	CASSDSGGQETQYF
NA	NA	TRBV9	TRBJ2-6	TGTGCCAGCAGCGTAGCCCCCTCTCGGGCCAACGTCCTGACTTTC	CASSVAPSRANVLTF
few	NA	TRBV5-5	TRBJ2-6	TGTGCCAGCAGCTTGGCCCGGGACACCTCTGGGGCCAACGTCCTGACTTTC	CASSLARDTSGANVLTF
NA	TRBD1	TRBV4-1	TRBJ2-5	TGCGCCAGCAGCAGGGGACAGGGGGCTAGGGAGACCCAGTACTTC	CASSRGQGARETQYF
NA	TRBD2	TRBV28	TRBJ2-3	TGTGCCAGCAGTCCGGGACTAAGTAGCACAGATACGCAGTATTTT	CASSPGLSSTDTQYF
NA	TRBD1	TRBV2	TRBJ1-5	TGTGCCAGCTCTACAGGGGGCGGTCAGCCCCAGCATTTT	CASSTGGGQPQHF
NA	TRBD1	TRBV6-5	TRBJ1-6	TGTGCCAGCGGCACCAGGGGGCGCTTGGATTCACCCCTCCACTTT	CASGTRGRLDSPLHF
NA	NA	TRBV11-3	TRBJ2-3	TGTGCCAGCAGCTTAGATCCCCCAGGAGATACGCAGTATTTT	CASSLDPPGDTQYF
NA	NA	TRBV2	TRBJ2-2	TGTGCCAGCTCCCTTCCCGACTATCTAGGGGAGCTGTTTTTT	CASSLPDYLGELFF
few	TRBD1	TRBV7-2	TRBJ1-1	TGTGCCAGCAGCTTATACAGGGGGGCTTTCTTT	CASSLYRGAFF
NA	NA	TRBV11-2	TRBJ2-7	TGTGCCAGCAGCTTGGAGGTAGGGCCCTTGGAGCAGTACTTC	CASSLEVGPLEQYF
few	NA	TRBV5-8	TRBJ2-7	TGTGCCAGCAGCCTTAGTGCGGGGGACATATACGAGCAGTACTTC	CASSLSAGDIYEQYF
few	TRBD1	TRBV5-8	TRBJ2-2	TGTGCCAGCAGCCCGGGACAGGGGAACACCGGGGAGCTGTTTTTT	CASSPGQGNTGELFF
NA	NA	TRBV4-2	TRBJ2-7	TGTGCCAGCAGCCCCACCACCGGGACTGATTCCTACGAGCAGTACTTC	CASSPTTGTDSYEQYF
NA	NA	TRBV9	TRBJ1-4	TGTGCCAGCAGCGTTTCAGGAGAAAAACTGTTTTTT	CASSVSGEKLFF
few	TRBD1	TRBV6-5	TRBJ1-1	TGTGCCAGCAGCCTCGACAGGGAGGAGGAGGCTTTCTTT	CASSLDREEEAFF
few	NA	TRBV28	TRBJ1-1	TGTGCCAGCAGTTTAAGGACAGTCAACACTGAAGCTTTCTTT	CASSLRTVNTEAFF
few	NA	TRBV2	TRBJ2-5	TGTGCCAGCAGGAAGGGGGTACAAGAGACCCAGTACTTC	CASRKGVQETQYF
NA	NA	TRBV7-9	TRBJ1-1	TGTGCCAGCAGCACCAAGACAGGAGAGAACACTGAAGCTTTCTTT	CASSTKTGENTEAFF
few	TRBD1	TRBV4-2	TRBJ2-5	TGTGCCAGCAGCCAAGGCACGACAGGGGGCTTAGAGACCCAGTACTTC	CASSQGTTGGLETQYF
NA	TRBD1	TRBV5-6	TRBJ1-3	TGTGCCAGCAGCTTGGCGGGGACAGGTGGAAACACCATATATTTT	CASSLAGTGGNTIYF
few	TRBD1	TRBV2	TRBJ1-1	TGTGCCAGCAGTGAAGTTGGAGGGGGCGCGGTTGAAGCTTTCTTT	CASSEVGGGAVEAFF
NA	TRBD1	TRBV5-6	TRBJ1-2	TGTGCCAGCAGCTCGGGACAGGGGGCGAGGGGCTACACCTTC	CASSSGQGARGYTF
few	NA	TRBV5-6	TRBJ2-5	TGTGCCAGCAGCTTTTCAGGGGACCAAGAGACCCAGTACTTC	CASSFSGDQETQYF
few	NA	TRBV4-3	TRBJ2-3	TGCGCCAGCAGCCAAGGAACGGGGGGCAGGGATACGCAGTATTTT	CASSQGTGGRDTQYF
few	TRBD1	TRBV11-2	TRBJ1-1	TGTGCCAGCAGCCTCGGGACAGGGACCAATGATTTCTTT	CASSLGTGTNDFF
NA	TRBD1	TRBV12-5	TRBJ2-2	TGTGCTAGTGGTTGGAGGACAGGGCAACCCGGGGAGCTGTTTTTT	CASGWRTGQPGELFF
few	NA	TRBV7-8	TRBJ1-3	TGTGCCAGCAGCTTAATCCCTCCGAACACCATATATTTT	CASSLIPPNTIYF
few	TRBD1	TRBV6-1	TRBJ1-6	TGTGCCAGCGGGGGACAGGGAGATAATTCACCCCTCCACTTT	CASGGQGDNSPLHF
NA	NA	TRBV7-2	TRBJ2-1	TGTGCCAGCAGCTTATTGGTTAGCTCCTACAATGAGCAGTTCTTC	CASSLLVSSYNEQFF
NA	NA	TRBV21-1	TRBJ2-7	TGTGCCAGTCCGGGGGGGCAGAACAACGAGCAGTACTTC	CASPGGQNNEQYF
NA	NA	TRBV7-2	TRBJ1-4	TGTGCCAGCAGCTTAGAAATATCGGGGAGACTGTTTTTT	CASSLEISGRLFF
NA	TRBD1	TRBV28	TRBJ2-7	TGTGCCAGCAGTTCGGGACAGCTTTACGAGCAGTACTTC	CASSSGQLYEQYF
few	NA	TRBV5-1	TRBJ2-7	TGCGCCAGCAGCTTGACAGAAACAGGGACCTCCTACGAGCAGTACTTC	CASSLTETGTSYEQYF
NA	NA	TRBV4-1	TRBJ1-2	TGCGCCAGCAGCCAAGAAGGGGTAGGGGATAGTGGCTACACCTTC	CASSQEGVGDSGYTF
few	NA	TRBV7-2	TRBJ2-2	TGTGCCAGCAGCTTAGCGAGAAGACGGGCCGGGGAGCTGTTTTTT	CASSLARRRAGELFF
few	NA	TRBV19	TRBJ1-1	TGTGCCAGTAGTATGTGGACACATCGAATTACTGACCAAGCTTTCTTT	CASSMWTHRITDQAFF
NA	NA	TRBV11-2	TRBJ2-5	TGTGCCAGCAGCTTAGGATACCGGGAGAGTAAAGAGACCCAGTACTTC	CASSLGYRESKETQYF
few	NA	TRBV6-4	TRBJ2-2	TGTGCCAGCAGCCGACAGGAGTTTACCGGGGAGCTGTTTTTT	CASSRQEFTGELFF